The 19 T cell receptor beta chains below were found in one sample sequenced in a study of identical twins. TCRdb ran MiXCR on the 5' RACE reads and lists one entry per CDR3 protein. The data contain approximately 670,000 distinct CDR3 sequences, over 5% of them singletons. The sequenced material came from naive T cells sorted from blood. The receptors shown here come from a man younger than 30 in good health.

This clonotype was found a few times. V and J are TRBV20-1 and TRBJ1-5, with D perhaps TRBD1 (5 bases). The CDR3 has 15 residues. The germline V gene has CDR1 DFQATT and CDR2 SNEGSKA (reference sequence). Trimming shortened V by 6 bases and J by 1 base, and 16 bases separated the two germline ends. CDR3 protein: CSAIATGGSNQPQHF. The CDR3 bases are TGCAGTGCCATAGCCACGGGGGGAAGCAATCAGCCCCAGCATTTT.

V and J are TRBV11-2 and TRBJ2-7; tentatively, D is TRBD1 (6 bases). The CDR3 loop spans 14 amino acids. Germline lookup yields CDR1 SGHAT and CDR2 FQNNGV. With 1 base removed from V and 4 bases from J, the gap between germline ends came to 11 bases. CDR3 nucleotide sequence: TGTGCCAGCAGCTTAGGCGGACAGTTATACGAGCAGTACTTC. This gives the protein CASSLGGQLYEQYF. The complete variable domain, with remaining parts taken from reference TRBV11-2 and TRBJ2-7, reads EAGVAQSPRYKIIEKRQSVAFWCNPISGHATLYWYQQILGQGPKLLIQFQNNGVVDDSQLPKDRFSAERLKGVDSTLKIQPAKLEDSAVYLCASSLGGQLYEQYFGPGTRLTVT.

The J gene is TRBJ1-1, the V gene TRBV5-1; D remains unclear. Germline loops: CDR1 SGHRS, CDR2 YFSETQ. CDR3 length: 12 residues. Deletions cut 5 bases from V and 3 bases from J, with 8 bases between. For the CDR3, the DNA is TGCGCCAGCAGGCGGCTGGACACTGAAGCTTTCTTT. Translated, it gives CASRRLDTEAFF.

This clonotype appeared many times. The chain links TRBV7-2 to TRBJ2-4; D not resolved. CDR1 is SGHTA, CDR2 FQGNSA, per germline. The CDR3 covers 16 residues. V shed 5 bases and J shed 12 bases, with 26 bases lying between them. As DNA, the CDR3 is TGTGCCAGCAGCCCCGCGTTGTGGGTGGCCCCAGCGAATCAGTACTTC. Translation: CASSPALWVAPANQYF.

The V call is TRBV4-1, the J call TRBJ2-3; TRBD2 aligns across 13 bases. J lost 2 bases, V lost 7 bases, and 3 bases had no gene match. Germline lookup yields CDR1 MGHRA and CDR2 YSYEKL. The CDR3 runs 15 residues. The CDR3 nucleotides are TGCGCCAGCACCGGGACTAGCGGGAACACAGATACGCAGTATTTT. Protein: CASTGTSGNTDTQYF.

This CDR3 reads CASRWDRGRQPQHF. CDR3 nucleotides: TGTGCCAGCAGGTGGGACAGGGGACGTCAGCCCCAGCATTTT. The chain joins TRBV12-3 or TRBV12-4 to TRBJ1-5; 10 bases are a match to TRBD1. The CDR3 is made up of 14 amino acids. The junction had 5 bases not matched to a gene; V was cut back by 6 bases and J by 6 bases.

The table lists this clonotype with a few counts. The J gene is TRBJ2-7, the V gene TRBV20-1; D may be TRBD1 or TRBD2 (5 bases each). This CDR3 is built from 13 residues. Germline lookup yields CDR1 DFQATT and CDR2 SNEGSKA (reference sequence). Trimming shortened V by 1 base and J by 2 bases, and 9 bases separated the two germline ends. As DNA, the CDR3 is TGCAGTGCTAGAGGGGACCCACCCTACGAGCAGTACTTC. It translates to CSARGDPPYEQYF.

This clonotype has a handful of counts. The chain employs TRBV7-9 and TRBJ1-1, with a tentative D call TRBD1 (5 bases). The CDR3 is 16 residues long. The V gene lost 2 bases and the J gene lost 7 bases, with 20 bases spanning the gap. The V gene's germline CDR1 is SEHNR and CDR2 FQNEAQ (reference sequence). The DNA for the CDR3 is TGTGCCAGCAGCTTATATCAGGGCTCGGGTCCGAATGAAGCTTTCTTT. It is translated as CASSLYQGSGPNEAFF.

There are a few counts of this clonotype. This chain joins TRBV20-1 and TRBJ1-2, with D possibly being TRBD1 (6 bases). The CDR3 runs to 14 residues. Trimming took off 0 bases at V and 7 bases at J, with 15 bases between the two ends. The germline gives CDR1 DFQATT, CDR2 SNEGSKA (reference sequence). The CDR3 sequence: CSARDRGGAGGYTF. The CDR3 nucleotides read TGCAGTGCTAGAGATCGCGGGGGGGCGGGTGGCTACACCTTC.

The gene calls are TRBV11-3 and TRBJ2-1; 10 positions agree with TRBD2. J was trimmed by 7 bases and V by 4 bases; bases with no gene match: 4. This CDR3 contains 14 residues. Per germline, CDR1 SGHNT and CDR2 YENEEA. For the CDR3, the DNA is TGTGCCAGCAGCTCTGGACTAGCGGAGAATGAGCAGTTCTTC. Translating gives CASSSGLAENEQFF.

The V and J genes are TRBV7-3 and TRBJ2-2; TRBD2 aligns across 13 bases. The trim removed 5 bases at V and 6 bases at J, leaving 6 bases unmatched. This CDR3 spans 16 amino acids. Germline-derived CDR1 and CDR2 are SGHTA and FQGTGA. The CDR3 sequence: CASSRRTSGSSGELFF. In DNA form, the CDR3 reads TGTGCCAGCAGCCGAAGGACTAGCGGGAGTTCCGGGGAGCTGTTTTTT. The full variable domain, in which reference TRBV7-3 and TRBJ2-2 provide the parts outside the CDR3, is GAGVSQTPSNKVTEKGKYVELRCDPISGHTALYWYRQSLGQGPEFLIYFQGTGAADDSGLPNDRFFAVRPEGSVSTLKIQRTERGDSAVYLCASSRRTSGSSGELFFGEGSRLTVL.

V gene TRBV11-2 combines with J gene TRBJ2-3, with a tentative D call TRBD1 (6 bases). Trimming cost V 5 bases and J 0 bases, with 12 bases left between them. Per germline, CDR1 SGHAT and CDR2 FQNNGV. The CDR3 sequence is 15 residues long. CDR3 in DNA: TGTGCCAGCAGCCCGCGGACAGCAAGCACAGATACGCAGTATTTT. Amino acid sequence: CASSPRTASTDTQYF. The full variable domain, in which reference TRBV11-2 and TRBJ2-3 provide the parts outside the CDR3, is EAGVAQSPRYKIIEKRQSVAFWCNPISGHATLYWYQQILGQGPKLLIQFQNNGVVDDSQLPKDRFSAERLKGVDSTLKIQPAKLEDSAVYLCASSPRTASTDTQYFGPGTRLTVL.

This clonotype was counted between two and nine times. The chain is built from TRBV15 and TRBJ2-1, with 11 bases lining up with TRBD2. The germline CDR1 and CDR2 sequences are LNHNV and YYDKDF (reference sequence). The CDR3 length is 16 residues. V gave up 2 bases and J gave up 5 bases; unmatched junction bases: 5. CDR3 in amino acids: CATSRYPGLADNEQFF. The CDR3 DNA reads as TGTGCCACCAGCAGATACCCGGGACTAGCGGACAATGAGCAGTTCTTC.

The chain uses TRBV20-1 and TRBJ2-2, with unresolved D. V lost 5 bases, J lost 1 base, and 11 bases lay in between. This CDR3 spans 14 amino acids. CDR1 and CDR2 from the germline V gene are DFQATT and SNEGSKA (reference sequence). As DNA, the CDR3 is TGCAGTGCTTCGCACCGTATGAACACCGGGGAGCTGTTTTTT. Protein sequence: CSASHRMNTGELFF.

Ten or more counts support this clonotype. DNA of the CDR3: TGCAGTGCTAGTCAAGGGGCCGCCGGGGAGCTGTTTTTT. Protein sequence: CSASQGAAGELFF. This rearrangement joins TRBV20-1 to TRBJ2-2; D is perhaps TRBD1 (5 bases). The V end was cut by 3 bases, the J end by 6 bases, with 11 bases between. This CDR3 spans 13 amino acids. The germline CDR1 and CDR2 sequences are DFQATT and SNEGSKA (reference sequence).

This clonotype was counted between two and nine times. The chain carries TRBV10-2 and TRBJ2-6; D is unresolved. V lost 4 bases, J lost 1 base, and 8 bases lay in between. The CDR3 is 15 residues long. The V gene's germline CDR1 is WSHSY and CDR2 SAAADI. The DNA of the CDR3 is TGCGCCAGCAGTGCCGACGTTTCTGGGGCCAACGTCCTGACTTTC. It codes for CASSADVSGANVLTF.

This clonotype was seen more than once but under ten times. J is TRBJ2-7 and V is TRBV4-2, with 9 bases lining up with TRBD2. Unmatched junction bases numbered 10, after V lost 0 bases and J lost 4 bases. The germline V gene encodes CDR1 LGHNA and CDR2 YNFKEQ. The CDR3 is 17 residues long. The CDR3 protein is CASSQESDWREGYEQYF. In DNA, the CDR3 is TGTGCCAGCAGCCAAGAGTCGGATTGGCGGGAGGGGTACGAGCAGTACTTC.

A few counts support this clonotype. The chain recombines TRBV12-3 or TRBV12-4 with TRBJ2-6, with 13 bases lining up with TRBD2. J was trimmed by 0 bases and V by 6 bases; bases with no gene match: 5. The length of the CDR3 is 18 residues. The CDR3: CASSMGLAGPSGANVLTF. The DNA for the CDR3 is TGTGCCAGCAGCATGGGACTAGCGGGACCCTCTGGGGCCAACGTCCTGACTTTC.

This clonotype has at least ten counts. CDR3: CSVGQLGGPYNEQFF. In DNA, the CDR3 is TGCAGCGTAGGCCAACTAGGCGGGCCCTACAATGAGCAGTTCTTC. The chain links TRBV29-1 to TRBJ2-1; perhaps TRBD2 as D (5 bases). The CDR3 spans 15 residues. The germline gives CDR1 SQVTM, CDR2 ANQGSEA. Between the trimmed V and J ends, which lost 6 bases and 2 bases, there was a span of 17 bases.